One T cell receptor beta chain is described in this entry. Sequencing was performed with immunoSEQ multiplex PCR; in TCRdb, only in-frame clones are kept and a portion is missing. Altogether tens of thousands of clones are present, approximately 88% being singletons, with the ten largest covering less than 2.5%. The data stem from a study of T cell responses to AZD1222 COVID-19 vaccine. Per the germline V gene, CDR1 is KGHSH and CDR2 is LQKENI. The CDR3 runs to 14 residues. The ends were cut back, 5 bases at V and 2 bases at J, with 10 bases in the middle. This sequence was found in an adult in good health. The source material was peripheral blood, sampled on day 0 of AZD1222 vaccination. The rearrangement joins TRBV18 to TRBJ1-5, with D hard to call. CDR3 protein: CASSEALGNQPQHF. CDR3 DNA sequence: TGTGCCAGCTCAGAGGCCCTTGGCAATCAGCCCCAGCATTTT. Supplemented by reference TRBV18 and TRBJ1-5, the full variable domain reads NAGVMQNPRHLVRRRGQEARLRCSPMKGHSHVYWYRQLPEEGLKFMVYLQKENIIDESGMPKERFSAEFPKEGPSILRIQQVVRGDSAAYFCASSEALGNQPQHFGDGTRLSIL.